This T cell receptor (beta chain) originates from a study of OX40 agonist ivuxolimab in advanced cancers. About the study: Ivuxolimab, an agonist antibody against OX40 (CD134), was given to patients. Eligibility admitted prior anti-PD-1, anti-PD-L1 or anti-CTLA-4 therapy; approximately 40% had some.

Method: immunoSEQ multiplex PCR; TCRdb's copy keeps in-frame clones and lacks some. The data contain tens of thousands of clones, 70% to 90% of them singletons. General study findings and limits: The authors also found low normalized T-cell clonal expansion in some nonresponders.

The CDR3 is 14 amino acids. The germline CDR1 and CDR2 sequences are MNHNY and SVGAGI (reference sequence). The V end was cut by 2 bases, the J end by 6 bases, with 14 bases between. As regards this clone: What it recognizes is unknown.

The chain joins TRBV6-6 to TRBJ2-7; D may be TRBD1 (5 bases). The source is an adult with an advanced solid tumor such as melanoma, head and neck, liver or kidney cancer. This material consisted of CD4+ or CD8+ T cells sorted from blood, taken in a trial of the OX40 agonist ivuxolimab. Here the CDR3 DNA reads TGTGCCAGCAGTTACGGGCCAGGGAAGGGCGAGCAGTACTTC. This sequence encodes CASSYGPGKGEQYF.